This T cell receptor beta chain is from a study of T cells in Graves' hyperthyroidism and ophthalmopathy. As for the study in general: Upon initial diagnosis and before any treatment, peripheral blood was collected.

The investigators amplified TCR beta CDR3 regions from RNA transcripts. The HTBI primer set was used in a first-round RT-PCR of the TCR CDR3. TCRdb reanalysed the multiplex PCR reads using MiXCR and keeps one entry per CDR3 protein. The sample includes about 530,000 distinct CDR3 sequences, 17% of them seen just once. Patients affected by ophthalmopathy presented a Clinical Activity Score of at least 3, a NOSPECS grade of at least 4, and disease duration below 3 months. Diagnosis relied on clinical symptoms, serum thyroxine and TRAb, thyroid ultrasound and orbital computed tomography. This clonotype was recorded many times. Its matching antigen is unknown. Germline assignment: CDR1 SQVTM and CDR2 ANQGSEA. The CDR3 is 17 amino acids. J was trimmed by 3 bases and V by 6 bases; bases with no gene match: 11. Study conclusions and caveats: A median 6.5 months before onset, the model predicted ophthalmopathy.

The chain is built from TRBV29-1 and TRBJ2-3; 14 nucleotides line up with TRBD2. The source is a woman younger than 30 with Graves' ophthalmopathy. Material: blood. CDR3 nucleotide sequence: TGCAGCGTAGACACCGGGACTAGCGGGAGTTCTACAGATACGCAGTATTTT. Its protein product is CSVDTGTSGSSTDTQYF.